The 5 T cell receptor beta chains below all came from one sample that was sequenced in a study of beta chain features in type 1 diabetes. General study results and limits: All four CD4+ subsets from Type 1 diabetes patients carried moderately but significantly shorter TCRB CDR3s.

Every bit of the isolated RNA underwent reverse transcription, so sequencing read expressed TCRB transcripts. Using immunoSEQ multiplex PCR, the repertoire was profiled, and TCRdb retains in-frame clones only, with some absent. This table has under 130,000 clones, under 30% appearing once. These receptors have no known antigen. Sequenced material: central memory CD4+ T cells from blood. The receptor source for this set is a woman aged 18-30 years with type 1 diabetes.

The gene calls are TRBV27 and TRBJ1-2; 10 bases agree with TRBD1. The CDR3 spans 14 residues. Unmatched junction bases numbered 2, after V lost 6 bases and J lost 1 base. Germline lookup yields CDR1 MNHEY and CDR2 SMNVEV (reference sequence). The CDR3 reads CASRRTGGNYGYTF. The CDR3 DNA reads TGTGCCAGCAGGCGGACAGGGGGTAACTATGGCTACACCTTC.

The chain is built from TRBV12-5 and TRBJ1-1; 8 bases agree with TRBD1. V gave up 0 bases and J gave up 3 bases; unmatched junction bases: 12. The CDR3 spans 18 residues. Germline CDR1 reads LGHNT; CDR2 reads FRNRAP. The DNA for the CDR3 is TGTGCTAGTGGTTTGGTTCACTTCGGGACAGGACTTCACACTGAAGCTTTCTTT. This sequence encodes CASGLVHFGTGLHTEAFF.

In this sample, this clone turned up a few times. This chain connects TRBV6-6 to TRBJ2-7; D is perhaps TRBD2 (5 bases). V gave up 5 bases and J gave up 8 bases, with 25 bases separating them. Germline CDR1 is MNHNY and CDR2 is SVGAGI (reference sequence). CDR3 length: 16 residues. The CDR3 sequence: CASSPGRGVRLLKQYV. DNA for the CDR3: TGTGCCAGCAGTCCTGGCCGGGGAGTTCGATTACTAAAGCAGTACGTC.

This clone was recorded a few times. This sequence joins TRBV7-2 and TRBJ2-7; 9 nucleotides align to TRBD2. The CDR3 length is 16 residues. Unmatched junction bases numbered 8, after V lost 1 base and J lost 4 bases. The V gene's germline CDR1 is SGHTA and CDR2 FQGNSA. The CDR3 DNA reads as TGTGCCAGCAGCTTAGATGGGCTAGCGGGGCGTTACGAGCAGTACTTC. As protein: CASSLDGLAGRYEQYF.

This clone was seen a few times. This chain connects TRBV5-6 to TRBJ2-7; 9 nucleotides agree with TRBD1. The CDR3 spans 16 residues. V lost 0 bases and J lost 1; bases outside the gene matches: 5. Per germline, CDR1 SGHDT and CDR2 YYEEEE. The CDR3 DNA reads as TGTGCCAGCAGCTTGGCCGGGACAGGGATTTCCTACGAGCAGTACGTC. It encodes CASSLAGTGISYEQYV.